The present T cell receptor beta chain was sequenced within a study of Graves' ophthalmopathy and Graves' hyperthyroidism. Whole-study findings and limits: Also, most clonotypes expanded in the thyroid above 0.001 frequency appeared in blood.

Stable hyperthyroidism referred to disease that showed no ophthalmopathy within 18 months of follow-up. Newly diagnosed hyperthyroidism donors, aged 18 to 65, duration under 2 months. The PBMCs had their origin in 8.5 to 10 ml of fresh peripheral blood. This CDR3 contains 16 residues. CDR1 and CDR2 from the germline V gene are SGHVS and FQNEAQ. V was shortened by 7 bases and J by 7 bases, with 26 bases between the two germline ends. The sample holds many counts of this clonotype. The antigen remains undetermined. The authors amplified TCR beta CDR3 regions, and they did so from RNA transcripts for repertoire sequencing. Scientists carried out first-round RT-PCR using HTBI primers and then a second-round multiplex PCR. TCRdb called the multiplex PCR reads again in MiXCR, with one record for every CDR3 protein. The repertoire holds a few hundred thousand distinct CDR3 sequences, with 20% to 25% as singletons.

The genes are TRBV7-8 and TRBJ2-7, with D possibly TRBD1 on 6 matching bases. This receptor was identified in a woman aged 18-29 years with stable Graves' hyperthyroidism. Sequencing used peripheral blood. The CDR3: CASNRNRDTTPREQYF. CDR3 sequence (DNA): TGTGCCAGCAATCGAAACCGGGACACAACCCCTCGGGAGCAGTACTTC.